These 18 T cell receptor beta chains came from one sample sequenced in a study of blood T cell repertoires in COVID-19. Some clones are missing from TCRdb's copy, which holds only in-frame ones; the method was immunoSEQ multiplex PCR. The repertoire holds about 160,000 clones, with roughly 90% as singletons. Specimen: PBMCs or T cells enriched from blood (not recorded which). The receptor set was obtained from a woman aged 45-60 years who had recovered from COVID-19.

This chain uses TRBV6-6 with TRBJ2-2, with D perhaps TRBD1 (6 bases). Trimming pared 0 bases from V and 6 bases from J, leaving 14 bases between. Germline V gene lookup returns CDR1 MNHNY and CDR2 SVGAGI (reference sequence). This CDR3 comprises 16 residues. The CDR3 spells CASSYSKAGVAGELFF. The CDR3 DNA reads as TGTGCCAGCAGTTACTCGAAGGCAGGGGTGGCCGGGGAGCTGTTTTTT.

The V gene is TRBV12-3 or TRBV12-4, the J gene TRBJ1-5; no clear D. CDR3 length equals 13 residues. Trimming removed 7 bases from V and 6 bases from J, with 13 bases in between. CDR3 DNA: TGTGCCAGCACCCGATCGAGGTTTCAGCCCCAGCATTTT. It encodes CASTRSRFQPQHF.

This chain connects TRBV29-1 to TRBJ1-4, with D uncertain. In germline, CDR1 is SQVTM, CDR2 ANQGSEA. The CDR3 covers 14 residues. V lost 7 bases, J lost 0 bases, and 12 bases lay in between. CDR3 in DNA: TGCAGCGCCCGGGGTAGTGCAACTAATGAAAAACTGTTTTTT. Translation: CSARGSATNEKLFF.

The chain employs TRBV12-3 or TRBV12-4 and TRBJ2-5; 10 positions agree with TRBD1. V shed 1 base, J shed 13 bases, and the junction held 6 bases outside the gene matches. The CDR3 extends over 13 amino acids. CDR3 sequence: CASSLVTGGEVYF. The CDR3 nucleotides are TGTGCCAGCAGTTTAGTGACAGGGGGCGAGGTGTACTTC.

The V call is TRBV19, the J call TRBJ2-7; D might be TRBD2 (6 bases). Deletions cut 7 bases from V and 0 bases from J, with 13 bases between. The CDR3 consists of 14 residues. Per the germline V gene, CDR1 is LNHDA and CDR2 is SQIVND (reference sequence). The CDR3 coding sequence is TGTGCCAGTATATCAAAAGCGGGCTCCTACGAGCAGTACTTC. Protein product: CASISKAGSYEQYF. Supplemented by reference TRBV19 and TRBJ2-7, the full variable domain reads DGGITQSPKYLFRKEGQNVTLSCEQNLNHDAMYWYRQDPGQGLRLIYYSQIVNDFQKGDIAEGYSVSREKKESFPLTVTSAQKNPTAFYLCASISKAGSYEQYFGPGTRLTVT.

CDR3 residues: CASRRQGIKGETQYF. CDR3 in DNA: TGTGCCAGCAGGAGACAGGGGATCAAGGGAGAGACCCAGTACTTC. The rearrangement links TRBV2 to TRBJ2-5; 8 bases match TRBD1. CDR3 length: 15 amino acids. V shed 6 bases, J shed 4 bases, and the junction held 10 bases outside the gene matches. CDR1 SNHLY and CDR2 FYNNEI come from the germline V gene.

The chain combines TRBV7-6 with TRBJ2-5, with D uncertain. Germline loops: CDR1 SGHVS, CDR2 FNYEAQ. V shed 0 bases and J shed 1 base, with 9 bases lying between them. This CDR3 is built from 15 residues. CDR3 loop: CASSLARSFQETQYF. The CDR3, as DNA: TGTGCCAGCAGCTTAGCACGGAGTTTCCAAGAGACCCAGTACTTC.

CDR3 residues: CASSLQFRARGHEQYF. CDR3 nucleotides: TGTGCCAGCAGTTTACAGTTCCGGGCCAGGGGGCACGAGCAGTACTTC. The J gene is TRBJ2-7, the V gene TRBV27; 8 nucleotides match TRBD1. Germline lookup yields CDR1 MNHEY and CDR2 SMNVEV (reference sequence). After removal of 2 bases from V and 5 bases from J, the junction contained 11 bases not matched to a gene. The CDR3 loop spans 16 amino acids.

This rearrangement joins TRBV11-3 to TRBJ2-7; weak D call: TRBD1 (6 bases). The CDR3 spans 15 residues. The germline V gene encodes CDR1 SGHNT and CDR2 YENEEA. With 1 base removed from V and 0 bases from J, the gap between germline ends came to 10 bases. Written as DNA, the CDR3 is TGTGCCAGCAGCTTAGGGACAGTGAGCTCCTACGAGCAGTACTTC. Protein: CASSLGTVSSYEQYF.

The sample holds one count of this clone. The chain combines TRBV10-3 with TRBJ2-7; no clear D. Germline CDR1 ENHRY, CDR2 SYGVKD. Trimming pared 4 bases from V and 4 bases from J, leaving 8 bases between. The CDR3 consists of 12 residues. In DNA, the CDR3 is TGTGCCATCAGTGCGGTCCCTTACGAGCAGTACTTC. It encodes CAISAVPYEQYF.

The chain uses TRBV7-6 and TRBJ2-7; 9 nucleotides align to TRBD1. This CDR3 contains 15 residues. The V and J ends lost 0 bases and 2 bases, in that order; junction bases with no gene match: 2. Germline V gives CDR1 SGHVS, CDR2 FNYEAQ. CDR3 amino acids: CASSLAGQGAYEQYF. DNA of the CDR3: TGTGCCAGCAGCTTAGCGGGACAGGGCGCCTACGAGCAGTACTTC.

This clone was recorded only once. The gene calls are TRBV6-2 or TRBV6-3 and TRBJ1-5; 7 nucleotides align to TRBD1. V lost 0 bases, J lost 0 bases, and 5 bases stayed unmatched. Germline V lookup: CDR1 MNHEY, CDR2 SVGEGT. CDR3 length equals 17 residues. The CDR3 here is CASSYSGTAYSNQPQHF. Written as DNA, the CDR3 is TGTGCCAGCAGTTACTCGGGGACAGCTTATAGCAATCAGCCCCAGCATTTT.

This sequence joins TRBV5-1 and TRBJ1-6, with 7 bases fitting TRBD1. This CDR3 is 16 amino acids long. V trimming: 4 bases; J trimming: 6 bases; junction bases outside the gene matches: 10. Germline CDR1 reads SGHRS; CDR2 reads YFSETQ. CDR3 DNA sequence: TGCGCCAGCAGCCTGATGTTGACAGGGTCTAATTCACCCCTCCACTTT. Amino acid sequence: CASSLMLTGSNSPLHF.

The V gene is TRBV4-3, the J gene TRBJ1-6; 7 bases fit TRBD1. The CDR3 contains 15 residues. Trimming at V came to 0 bases and at J to 10 bases, leaving 6 bases not matched to a gene. Germline CDR1 is LGHNA and CDR2 is YSLEER. CDR3 residues: CASSQEERGGSPLHF. CDR3 bases: TGCGCCAGCAGCCAAGAGGAGAGAGGGGGCTCACCCCTCCACTTT.

The CDR3 loop is CASSCTLGGPMDEQFF. In DNA form, the CDR3 reads TGTGCCAGCAGCTGTACGCTCGGGGGGCCTATGGATGAGCAGTTCTTC. The chain has TRBV2 and TRBJ2-1; tentatively, D is TRBD2 (7 bases). V was trimmed by 6 bases and J by 8 bases, leaving 23 bases between them. Germline-derived CDR1 and CDR2 are SNHLY and FYNNEI. The CDR3 length is 16 residues.

The chain couples TRBV4-3 to TRBJ2-2; tentative D call: TRBD1 (5 bases). The CDR3 loop spans 15 amino acids. Germline CDR1 and CDR2: LGHNA and YSLEER. Deletions cut 4 bases from V and 1 base from J, with 10 bases between. Here the CDR3 DNA reads TGCGCCAGCAGCCTAGTTAGGGGGAACACCGGGGAGCTGTTTTTT. This sequence encodes CASSLVRGNTGELFF.

The chain uses TRBV4-2 and TRBJ2-7; no definite D call. The CDR3 is made up of 16 amino acids. V was cut by 0 bases and J by 0 bases, with 12 bases left in between. CDR1 and CDR2 from the germline V gene are LGHNA and YNFKEQ. The CDR3 spells CASSQDWQDSSYEQYF. The CDR3 region has the DNA TGTGCCAGCAGCCAAGATTGGCAGGATAGCTCCTACGAGCAGTACTTC.

Comments on this clone: Other DNA sequences within the sample encode an identical CDR3. The V gene is TRBV7-2, the J gene TRBJ2-2; 14 nucleotides agree with TRBD2. The CDR3 is 17 amino acids. V trimming: 1 base; J trimming: 7 bases; junction bases outside the gene matches: 5. Germline V lookup: CDR1 SGHTA, CDR2 FQGNSA. CDR3 in DNA: TGTGCCAGCAGCTTAGGACTAGCGGGGGGGCGTGGCGGGGAGCTGTTTTTT. Translating it yields CASSLGLAGGRGGELFF.